The 20 T cell receptor beta chains in this list originate from one sample, sequenced in a study of Graves' ophthalmopathy and Graves' hyperthyroidism. From RNA, the CDR3 regions of TCR beta chains were amplified and sequenced. HTBI-primed RT-PCR formed the first round, and a multiplex PCR formed the second. TCRdb itself ran the multiplex PCR reads through MiXCR, one entry per CDR3 protein. Altogether 450,000 to 600,000 distinct CDR3 sequences are present, roughly 40% being singletons, with the ten largest covering about 4.1%. Sequenced sample: peripheral blood or thyroid tissue (not recorded which). Every receptor here comes from an adult man with Graves' hyperthyroidism.

The CDR3: CASSERGQAVTNTGELFF. Written as DNA, the CDR3 is TGTGCCAGCAGTGAAAGGGGACAGGCGGTGACGAACACCGGGGAGCTGTTTTTT. The chain joins TRBV6-5 to TRBJ2-2, with TRBD1 identical over 8 bases. V was clipped by 5 bases and J by 0 bases; unmatched bases: 11. Germline V CDR1 and CDR2: MNHEY, SVGAGI. This CDR3 is 18 amino acids long.

This rearrangement joins TRBV2 to TRBJ2-7; D might be TRBD2 (6 bases). This CDR3 is 13 amino acids long. V lost 7 bases, J lost 5 bases, and 15 bases lay in between. Germline assignment: CDR1 SNHLY and CDR2 FYNNEI. CDR3 DNA sequence: TGTGCCAGCAAGAGGGACGGGGAGGACGAGCAGTACTTC. It yields the protein CASKRDGEDEQYF.

This clonotype was counted at least ten times. The chain is built from TRBV20-1 and TRBJ1-4; TRBD1 matches at 8 bases. This CDR3 is built from 13 residues. The germline gives CDR1 DFQATT, CDR2 SNEGSKA (reference sequence). Trimming removed 4 bases from V and 8 bases from J; junction bases left unmatched: 6. CDR3 DNA: TGCAGTGCTATGTCACAGGGGGACGAAAAACTGTTTTTT. Its protein product is CSAMSQGDEKLFF.

This clonotype was recorded at least ten times. The V call is TRBV12-3 or TRBV12-4, the J call TRBJ1-5; D may be TRBD1 (6 bases). The CDR3 has 14 amino acids. V was clipped by 3 bases and J by 6 bases, with 12 bases between them. The CDR3 here is CASSFAGASQPQHF. DNA of the CDR3: TGTGCCAGCAGTTTCGCAGGGGCGAGTCAGCCCCAGCATTTT.

V usage is TRBV7-2 and J usage is TRBJ1-5, with 9 bases lining up with TRBD1. Germline V CDR1 and CDR2: SGHTA, FQGNSA. V dropped 4 bases and J dropped 3; count of bases not matched to a gene: 10. The CDR3 is 17 amino acids. CDR3 DNA sequence: TGTGCCAGCAGCTCGGGACAGGGCCCTTTTAACAATCAGCCCCAGCATTTT. Protein sequence: CASSSGQGPFNNQPQHF. Drawing the rest from reference TRBV7-2 and TRBJ1-5, the complete variable domain is GAGVSQSPSNKVTEKGKDVELRCDPISGHTALYWYRQSLGQGLEFLIYFQGNSAPDKSGLPSDRFSAERTGGSVSTLTIQRTQQEDSAVYLCASSSGQGPFNNQPQHFGDGTRLSIL.

The J gene is TRBJ2-1, the V gene TRBV19; tentatively, D is TRBD2 (5 bases). CDR1 and CDR2 from the germline V gene are LNHDA and SQIVND (reference sequence). V gave up 3 bases and J gave up 5 bases, with 8 bases separating them. The CDR3 spans 13 residues. The CDR3 region is CASSIGKNNEQFF. The CDR3 DNA follows: TGTGCCAGTAGTATCGGGAAAAACAATGAGCAGTTCTTC.

There are many counts of this clonotype. This chain links TRBV20-1 with TRBJ2-7; D is uncertain. Trimming shortened V by 2 bases and J by 3 bases, and 8 bases separated the two germline ends. Germline V CDR1 and CDR2: DFQATT, SNEGSKA (reference sequence). This CDR3 is 12 amino acids long. The chain's CDR3 is CSARQNYYEQYF. The CDR3 nucleotides read TGCAGTGCTAGACAGAATTACTACGAGCAGTACTTC.

In its sample, this clonotype was seen many times. V is TRBV20-1 and J is TRBJ2-5; TRBD1 aligns across 9 bases. This CDR3 has 16 amino acids. The trim removed 2 bases at V and 2 bases at J, leaving 9 bases unmatched. Germline-derived CDR1 and CDR2 are DFQATT and SNEGSKA (reference sequence). This CDR3 is CSARSWDRAPQETQYF. The CDR3 nucleotides are TGCAGTGCTAGAAGCTGGGACAGGGCCCCACAAGAGACCCAGTACTTC.

CDR3: CASRDRGRSGPGNQPQHF. In DNA, the CDR3 is TGTGCCAGTAGGGACAGGGGGAGGTCCGGTCCGGGCAATCAGCCCCAGCATTTT. The chain uses TRBV19 and TRBJ1-5, with 10 bases aligning to TRBD1. The CDR3 has 18 amino acids. Germline-derived CDR1 and CDR2 are LNHDA and SQIVND (reference sequence). Trimming at V came to 6 bases and at J to 2 bases, leaving 13 bases not matched to a gene.

This clonotype was seen many times. V and J are TRBV25-1 and TRBJ1-2; 7 bases align to TRBD1. Trimming took 3 bases from V and 5 from J; bases not matched to a gene: 6. The CDR3 has 14 residues. Germline V lookup: CDR1 MGHDK, CDR2 SYGVNS. This CDR3 reads CASSDPTGVYGYTF. CDR3 bases: TGTGCCAGCAGTGATCCCACAGGGGTATATGGCTACACCTTC.

This clonotype was seen repeatedly, ten times or more. The chain uses TRBV18 and TRBJ2-5, with TRBD1 identical over 10 bases. The CDR3 length is 16 residues. After removal of 4 bases from V and 3 bases from J, the junction contained 8 bases not matched to a gene. Germline-derived CDR1 and CDR2 are KGHSH and LQKENI. CDR3 amino acids: CASSRGPGQGKETQYF. CDR3 coding DNA: TGTGCCAGCTCACGTGGGCCGGGACAGGGGAAAGAGACCCAGTACTTC.

This rearrangement joins TRBV5-1 to TRBJ1-2, with D possibly TRBD1 on 5 matching bases. The germline CDR1 and CDR2 sequences are SGHRS and YFSETQ. The CDR3 runs 14 residues. Between the trimmed V and J ends, which lost 0 bases and 5 bases, there was a span of 11 bases. The CDR3 here is CASSLAGMSYGYTF. The DNA of the CDR3 is TGCGCCAGCAGCTTGGCAGGGATGAGTTATGGCTACACCTTC. Variable domain in full (rest from reference TRBV5-1 and TRBJ1-2): KAGVTQTPRYLIKTRGQQVTLSCSPISGHRSVSWYQQTPGQGLQFLFEYFSETQRNKGNFPGRFSGRQFSNSRSEMNVSTLELGDSALYLCASSLAGMSYGYTFGSGTRLTVV.

This clonotype was counted at least ten times. The chain links TRBV7-9 to TRBJ1-2, with D unclear. Trimming shortened V by 5 bases and J by 4 bases, and 11 bases separated the two germline ends. The germline gives CDR1 SEHNR, CDR2 FQNEAQ (reference sequence). The CDR3 has 13 residues. CDR3 DNA sequence: TGTGCCAGCAGCCCAGACATCTCCTATGGCTACACCTTC. Amino acid sequence: CASSPDISYGYTF.

This clonotype was picked up a small number of times. One end of the junction fails to match germline, which may point to a read error. The chain uses TRBV7-9 and TRBJ2-2; possible D gene TRBD2, 5 bases. The CDR3 runs 16 residues. Germline V gives CDR1 SEHNR, CDR2 FQNEAQ (reference sequence). The CDR3 reads CASSLATPQSTGELFF. In DNA, the CDR3 is TGTGCCAGCAGTTTAGCGACCCCACAGAGCACCGGGGAGCTGTTTTTT. Looking up the rest from reference TRBV7-9 and TRBJ2-2 gives the full variable domain: DTGVSQNPRHKITKRGQNVTFRCDPISEHNRLYWYRQTLGQGPEFLTYFQNEAQLEKSRLLSDRFSAERPKGSFSTLEIQRTEQGDSAMYLCASSLATPQSTGELFFGEGSRLTVL.

The table lists this clonotype with many counts. The V call is TRBV20-1, the J call TRBJ2-7, with TRBD2 matching over 10 bases. The germline gives CDR1 DFQATT, CDR2 SNEGSKA (reference sequence). With V trimmed by 1 base and J by 2 bases, 2 bases remained unmatched. CDR3 length: 14 residues. CDR3 protein: CSARVSGGTYEQYF. In DNA, the CDR3 is TGCAGTGCTAGAGTTAGCGGGGGGACCTACGAGCAGTACTTC.

As concerns this clonotype: Being one base from a much bigger clone, this may be a read error. The chain links TRBV10-3 to TRBJ1-3, with D uncertain. The CDR3 contains 13 residues. Germline lookup yields CDR1 ENHRY and CDR2 SYGVKD. Trimming took off 5 bases at V and 4 bases at J, with 9 bases between the two ends. In DNA, the CDR3 is TGTGCCATCAGTTACAGAACCGGAAACACCATATATTTT. Its protein product is CAISYRTGNTIYF.

In this sample, this clonotype turned up a few times. CDR3 sequence (DNA): TGTGCCAGCAGCTGGGACAGGGGCCCCAGGATGAACACTGAAGCTTTCTTT. This gives the protein CASSWDRGPRMNTEAFF. The genes are TRBV5-6 and TRBJ1-1; 10 bases are a match to TRBD1. V dropped 3 bases and J dropped 0; count of bases not matched to a gene: 8. The CDR3 has 17 residues. Germline lookup yields CDR1 SGHDT and CDR2 YYEEEE.

This clonotype was seen at least ten times. This sequence joins TRBV12-3 or TRBV12-4 and TRBJ1-2; TRBD1 matches 7 bases. The CDR3 contains 14 residues. V dropped 6 bases and J dropped 2; count of bases not matched to a gene: 6. CDR3 nucleotide sequence: TGTGCCAGCAGCCCAGGGGGGGAGAACTATGGCTACACCTTC. Translation gives CASSPGGENYGYTF.

As regards this clonotype: One end of the junction does not line up with germline, which may come from a read error. The chain employs TRBV6-6 and TRBJ1-1; 7 bases agree with TRBD1. The germline V gene encodes CDR1 MNHNY and CDR2 SVGAGI (reference sequence). The CDR3 totals 16 residues. The CDR3 DNA follows: TGTGCCATCAGTGGGAGAAAGGGGGCGGGGAACACTGAAGCTTTCTTT. Translation gives CAISGRKGAGNTEAFF.

V and J are TRBV19 and TRBJ1-5; D possibly corresponds to TRBD1 (6 bases). Deletions cut 1 base from V and 7 bases from J, with 14 bases between. The germline V gene encodes CDR1 LNHDA and CDR2 SQIVND (reference sequence). The CDR3 is 15 residues long. Written as DNA, the CDR3 is TGTGCCAGTAGTATAGGACAGGTGGTCGCACAGCCCCAGCATTTT. Residues: CASSIGQVVAQPQHF.